A selection of T cell receptor beta chains follows, all from one sample in a study of shared clonotypes between healthy human individuals. Some clones are missing from TCRdb's copy, which holds only in-frame ones; the method was immunoSEQ multiplex PCR. This sample has about 1.9 million clones, with just under 95% found just once. Sequences were obtained from naive CD8+ T cells from PBMCs. These receptors all stem from a man in his late teens or twenties in good health. Some clones in this sample may be carry-over from other donors' samples. CDR3s include the opening cysteine and the closing phenylalanine or tryptophan. The D gene is left open where the match is weak. Clone sizes are given selectively: once, few, many, or a class where the clone is expanded.

size	J	length	V	D	CDR3	DNA
.	TRBJ1-1	18	TRBV5-4	.	CASSLEGVWGFSNTEAFF	TGTGCCAGCAGCTTAGAAGGGGTGTGGGGCTTCTCGAACACTGAAGCTTTCTTT
once	TRBJ1-2	14	TRBV5-4	.	CASSVRGASYGYTF	TGTGCCAGCAGCGTCCGGGGGGCTAGCTATGGCTACACCTTC
.	TRBJ2-7	13	TRBV6-1	.	CASSTGGTYEQYF	TGTGCCAGCTCTACGGGTGGGACCTACGAGCAGTACTTC
.	TRBJ1-5	18	TRBV4-3	.	CASSQVIGRGRAIQPQHF	TGCGCCAGCAGCCAAGTCATAGGGAGGGGCAGGGCGATTCAGCCCCAGCATTTT
.	TRBJ2-1	17	TRBV9	TRBD2	CASSDLISGSSYNEQFF	TGTGCCAGCAGCGACCTCATTAGCGGGAGCTCCTACAATGAGCAGTTCTTC
.	TRBJ1-2	14	TRBV7-8	.	CASSLGHVGAGYTF	TGTGCCAGCAGCCTGGGACACGTAGGGGCGGGCTACACCTTC
.	TRBJ1-5	16	TRBV28	.	CASSLLSEAFNQPQHF	TGTGCCAGCAGTCTTCTATCCGAGGCTTTCAATCAGCCCCAGCATTTT
.	TRBJ2-7	13	TRBV13	.	CASSSPGLVEQYF	TGTGCCAGCAGCTCACCGGGTCTCGTAGAGCAGTACTTC
.	TRBJ1-1	12	TRBV6-5	.	CASNGWSTEAFF	TGTGCCAGCAACGGATGGAGCACTGAAGCTTTCTTT
.	TRBJ1-1	16	TRBV9	.	CASSHAGQPGSTEAFF	TGTGCCAGCAGCCACGCAGGACAGCCAGGGAGCACTGAAGCTTTCTTT
.	TRBJ2-5	16	TRBV5-1	TRBD2	CASSLFPSGIQETQYF	TGCGCCAGCAGCTTATTCCCTAGCGGTATCCAAGAGACCCAGTACTTC